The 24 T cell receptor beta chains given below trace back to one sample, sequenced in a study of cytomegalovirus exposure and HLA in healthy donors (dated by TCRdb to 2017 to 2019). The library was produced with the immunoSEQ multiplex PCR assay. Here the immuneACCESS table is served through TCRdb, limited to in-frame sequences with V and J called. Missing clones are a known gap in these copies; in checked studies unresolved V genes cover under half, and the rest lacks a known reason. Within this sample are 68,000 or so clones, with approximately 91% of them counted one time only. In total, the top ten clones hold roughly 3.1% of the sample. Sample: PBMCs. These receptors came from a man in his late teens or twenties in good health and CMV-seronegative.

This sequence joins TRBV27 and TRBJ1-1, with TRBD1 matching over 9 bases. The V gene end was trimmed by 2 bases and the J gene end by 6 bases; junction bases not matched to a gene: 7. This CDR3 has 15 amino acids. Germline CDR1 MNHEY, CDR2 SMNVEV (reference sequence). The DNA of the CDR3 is TGTGCCAGCAGTTTAGGGACAGGGAGAATGCCTGAAGCTTTCTTT. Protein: CASSLGTGRMPEAFF.

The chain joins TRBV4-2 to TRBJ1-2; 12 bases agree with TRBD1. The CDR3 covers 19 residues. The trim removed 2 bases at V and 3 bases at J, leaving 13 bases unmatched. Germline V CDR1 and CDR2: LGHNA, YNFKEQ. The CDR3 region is CASSQQPGQGALLDYGYTF. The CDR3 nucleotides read TGTGCCAGCAGCCAACAACCGGGACAGGGGGCCCTTCTTGACTATGGCTACACCTTC.

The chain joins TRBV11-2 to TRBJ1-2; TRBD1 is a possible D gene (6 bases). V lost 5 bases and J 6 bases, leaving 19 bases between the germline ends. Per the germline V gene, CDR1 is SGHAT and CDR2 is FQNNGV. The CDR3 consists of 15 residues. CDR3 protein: CASSRGAFYRNGYTF. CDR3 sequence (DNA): TGTGCCAGCAGCCGGGGGGCGTTCTACAGGAATGGCTACACCTTC. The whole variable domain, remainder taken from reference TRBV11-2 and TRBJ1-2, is EAGVAQSPRYKIIEKRQSVAFWCNPISGHATLYWYQQILGQGPKLLIQFQNNGVVDDSQLPKDRFSAERLKGVDSTLKIQPAKLEDSAVYLCASSRGAFYRNGYTFGSGTRLTVV.

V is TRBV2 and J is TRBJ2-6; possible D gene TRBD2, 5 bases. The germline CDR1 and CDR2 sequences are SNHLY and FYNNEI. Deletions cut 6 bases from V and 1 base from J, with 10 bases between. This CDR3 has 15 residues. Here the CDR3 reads CASRKEASGANVLTF. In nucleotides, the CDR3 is TGTGCCAGCAGGAAGGAGGCTTCTGGGGCCAACGTCCTGACTTTC.

The CDR3 DNA reads as TGTGCCAGCAGCTCGCCACGTGAGGGGGCAAACTATGGCTACACCTTC. This encodes CASSSPREGANYGYTF. The rearrangement joins TRBV5-4 to TRBJ1-2, with 7 nucleotides matching TRBD1. The CDR3 has 16 residues. Losses at the gene ends were 3 bases for V and 2 bases for J; bases not matched to a gene: 10. Germline-derived CDR1 and CDR2 are SGHNT and YYREEE (reference sequence).

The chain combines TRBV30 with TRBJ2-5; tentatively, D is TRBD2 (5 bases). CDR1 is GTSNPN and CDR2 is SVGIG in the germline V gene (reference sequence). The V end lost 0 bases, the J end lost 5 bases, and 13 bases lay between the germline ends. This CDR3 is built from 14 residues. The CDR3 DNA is TGTGCCTGGAGTGTAGGGCTAGCAGAGGAGACCCAGTACTTC. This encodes CAWSVGLAEETQYF.

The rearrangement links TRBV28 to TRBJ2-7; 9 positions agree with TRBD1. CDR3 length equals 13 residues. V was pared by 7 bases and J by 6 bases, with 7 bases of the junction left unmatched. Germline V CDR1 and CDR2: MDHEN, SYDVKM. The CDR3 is CASMGQGAGEQYF. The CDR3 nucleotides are TGTGCCAGCATGGGACAGGGAGCGGGCGAGCAGTACTTC.

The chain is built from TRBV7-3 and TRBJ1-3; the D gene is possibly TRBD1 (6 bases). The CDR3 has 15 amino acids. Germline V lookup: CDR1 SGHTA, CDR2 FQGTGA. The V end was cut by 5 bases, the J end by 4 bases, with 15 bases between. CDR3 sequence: CASSQLGASGNTIYF. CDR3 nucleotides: TGTGCCAGCAGCCAACTGGGGGCGTCAGGAAACACCATATATTTT.

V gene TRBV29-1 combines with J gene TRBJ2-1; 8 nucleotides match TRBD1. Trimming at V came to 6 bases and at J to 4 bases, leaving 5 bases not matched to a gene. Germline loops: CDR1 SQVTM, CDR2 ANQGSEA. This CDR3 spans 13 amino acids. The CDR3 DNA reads TGCAGCGTGGTGGACAGGGCGTACAATGAGCAGTTCTTC. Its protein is CSVVDRAYNEQFF.

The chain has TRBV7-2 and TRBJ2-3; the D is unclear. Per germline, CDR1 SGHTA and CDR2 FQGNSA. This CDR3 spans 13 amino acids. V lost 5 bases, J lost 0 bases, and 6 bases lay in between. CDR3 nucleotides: TGTGCCAGCAGCCCCCCTAGCACAGATACGCAGTATTTT. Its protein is CASSPPSTDTQYF.

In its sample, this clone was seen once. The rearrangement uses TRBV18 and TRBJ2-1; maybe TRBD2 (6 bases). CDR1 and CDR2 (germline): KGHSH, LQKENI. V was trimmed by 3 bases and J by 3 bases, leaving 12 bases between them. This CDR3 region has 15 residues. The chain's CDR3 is CASSPWGGDYNEQFF. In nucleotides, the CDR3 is TGTGCCAGCTCACCCTGGGGAGGTGACTACAATGAGCAGTTCTTC.

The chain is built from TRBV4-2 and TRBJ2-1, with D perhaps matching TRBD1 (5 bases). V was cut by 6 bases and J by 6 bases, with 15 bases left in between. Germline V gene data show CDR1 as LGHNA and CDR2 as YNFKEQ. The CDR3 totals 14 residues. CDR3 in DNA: TGTGCCAGCAGTTTCCGGCTTCAGGGCAATGAGCAGTTCTTC. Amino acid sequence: CASSFRLQGNEQFF.

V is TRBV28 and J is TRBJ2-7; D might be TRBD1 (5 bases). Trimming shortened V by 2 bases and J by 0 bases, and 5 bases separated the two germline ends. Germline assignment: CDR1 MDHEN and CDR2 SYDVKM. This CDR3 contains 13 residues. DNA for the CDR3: TGTGCCAGCAGTTTACAGGGCTCCTACGAGCAGTACTTC. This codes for CASSLQGSYEQYF.

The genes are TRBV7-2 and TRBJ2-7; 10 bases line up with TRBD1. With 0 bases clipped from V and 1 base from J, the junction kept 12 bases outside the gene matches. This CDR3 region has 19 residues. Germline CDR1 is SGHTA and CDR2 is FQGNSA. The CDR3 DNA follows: TGTGCCAGCAGCTTAGCCCTTTACGGGACAGGGGTCTATTCCTACGAGCAGTACTTC. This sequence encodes CASSLALYGTGVYSYEQYF.

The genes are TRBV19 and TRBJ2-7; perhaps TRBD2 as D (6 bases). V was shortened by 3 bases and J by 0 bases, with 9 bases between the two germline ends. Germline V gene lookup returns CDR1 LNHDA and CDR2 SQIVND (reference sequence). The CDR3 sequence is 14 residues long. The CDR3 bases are TGTGCCAGTAGTATGGAGGGGCTCTCCTACGAGCAGTACTTC. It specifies CASSMEGLSYEQYF.

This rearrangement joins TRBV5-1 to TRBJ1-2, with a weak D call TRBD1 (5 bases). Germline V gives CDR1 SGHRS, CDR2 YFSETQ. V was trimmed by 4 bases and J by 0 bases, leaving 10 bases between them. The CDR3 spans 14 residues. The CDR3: CASSPGTPNYGYTF. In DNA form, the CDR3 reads TGCGCCAGCAGCCCTGGGACTCCTAACTATGGCTACACCTTC. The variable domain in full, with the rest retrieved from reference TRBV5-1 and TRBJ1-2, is KAGVTQTPRYLIKTRGQQVTLSCSPISGHRSVSWYQQTPGQGLQFLFEYFSETQRNKGNFPGRFSGRQFSNSRSEMNVSTLELGDSALYLCASSPGTPNYGYTFGSGTRLTVV.

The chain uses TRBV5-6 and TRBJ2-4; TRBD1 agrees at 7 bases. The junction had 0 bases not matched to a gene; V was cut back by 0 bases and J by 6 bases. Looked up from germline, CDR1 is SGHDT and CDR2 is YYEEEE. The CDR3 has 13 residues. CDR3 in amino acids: CASSLDRGNIQYF. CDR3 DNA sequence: TGTGCCAGCAGCTTGGACAGGGGAAACATTCAGTACTTC.

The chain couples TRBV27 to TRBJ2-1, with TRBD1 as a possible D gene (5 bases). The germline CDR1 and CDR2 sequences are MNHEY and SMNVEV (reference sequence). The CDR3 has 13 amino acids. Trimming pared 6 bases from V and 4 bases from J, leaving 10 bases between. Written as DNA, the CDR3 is TGTGCCAGCAGCAGGGTCTCGTACAATGAGCAGTTCTTC. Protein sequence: CASSRVSYNEQFF.

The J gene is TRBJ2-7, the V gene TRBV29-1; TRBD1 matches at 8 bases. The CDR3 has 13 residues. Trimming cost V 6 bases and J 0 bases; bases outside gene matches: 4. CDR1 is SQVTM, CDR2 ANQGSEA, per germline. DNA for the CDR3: TGCAGCGTCACCGGGACAGGCTCCTACGAGCAGTACTTC. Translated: CSVTGTGSYEQYF.

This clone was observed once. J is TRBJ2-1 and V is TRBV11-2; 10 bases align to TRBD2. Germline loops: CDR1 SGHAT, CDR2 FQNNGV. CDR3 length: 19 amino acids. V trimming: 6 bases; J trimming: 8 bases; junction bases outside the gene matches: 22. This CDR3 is CASSPAGASGRASYDEQFF. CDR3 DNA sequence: TGTGCCAGCAGTCCCGCCGGGGCTAGCGGGAGAGCATCGTACGATGAGCAGTTCTTC.

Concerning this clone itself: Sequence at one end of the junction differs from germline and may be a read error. The CDR3, as DNA: TGTGCTAGCAGCCAAACTAGCGGGAGTTGGGAGACCCAGTACTTC. It specifies CASSQTSGSWETQYF. The gene calls are TRBV7-7 and TRBJ2-5; 11 positions match TRBD2. CDR1 and CDR2 from the germline V gene are SSHAT and FNYEAQ (reference sequence). The CDR3 is 15 amino acids. Using reference TRBV7-7 and TRBJ2-5 for the parts outside the CDR3, the full variable domain is GAGVSQSPRYKVTKRGQDVTLRCDPISSHATLYWYQQALGQGPEFLTYFNYEAQPDKSGLPSDRFSAERPEGSISTLTIQRTEQRDSAMYRCASSQTSGSWETQYFGPGTRLLVL.

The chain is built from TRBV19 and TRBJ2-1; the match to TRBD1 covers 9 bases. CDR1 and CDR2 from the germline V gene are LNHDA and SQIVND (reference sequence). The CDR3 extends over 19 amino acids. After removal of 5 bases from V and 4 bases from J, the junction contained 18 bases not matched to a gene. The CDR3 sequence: CASSLLYGTGFSSYNEQFF. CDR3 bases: TGTGCCAGTAGTCTCCTATACGGGACAGGGTTCTCGTCTTACAATGAGCAGTTCTTC. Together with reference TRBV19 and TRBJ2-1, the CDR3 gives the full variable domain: DGGITQSPKYLFRKEGQNVTLSCEQNLNHDAMYWYRQDPGQGLRLIYYSQIVNDFQKGDIAEGYSVSREKKESFPLTVTSAQKNPTAFYLCASSLLYGTGFSSYNEQFFGPGTRLTVL.

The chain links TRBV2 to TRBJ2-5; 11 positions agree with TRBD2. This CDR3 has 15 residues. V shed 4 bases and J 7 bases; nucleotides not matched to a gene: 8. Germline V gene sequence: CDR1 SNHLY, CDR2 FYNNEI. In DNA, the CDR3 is TGTGCCAGCAGTGGCCTAGCGGGGGGCCCAGGGACCCAGTACTTC. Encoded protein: CASSGLAGGPGTQYF.

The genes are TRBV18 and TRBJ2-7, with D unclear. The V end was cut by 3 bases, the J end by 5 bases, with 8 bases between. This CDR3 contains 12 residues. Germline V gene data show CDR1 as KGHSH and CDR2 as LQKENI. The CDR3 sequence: CASSPESDEQYF. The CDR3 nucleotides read TGTGCCAGCTCACCGGAGTCTGACGAGCAGTACTTC.